Listed below are T cell receptor beta chains from one sample, sequenced in a study of graft-versus-host responses after intestinal transplantation. The protocol was immunoSEQ multiplex PCR, while the TCRdb copy is restricted to in-frame clones and leaves out a portion. The sample holds around 20,000 clones, around three quarters seen once. The sample consisted of ileum tissue, taken 12 days after intestinal transplant. These receptors originate from a human patient who received an intestinal transplant, so some T cells may come from the graft donor. Each CDR3 is given with its conserved first and last residue.

TRBV4-3,CASSQDWRDGQPQHF
TRBV4-3,CASSQGPSGSSWSSYNEQFF
TRBV6-5,CAVPPGQETDTQYF
TRBV6-5,CASSYLGRGETQYF
TRBV5-6,CASSFGQSPVIHF
TRBV6-8,CASSYSRGDGNTEAFF
TRBV11-2,CASSLVGREDYGYTF
TRBV11-2,CASSPGGNYGYTF
TRBV6-1,CASSRDTFTDTQYF
TRBV6-8,CASSYRQGWGTDTQYF
TRBV6-5,CASSYSGSAGLAFF
TRBV7-6,CASSSRWTGELFF
TRBV7-9,CASSSSEAPLEQYF
TRBV5-4,CASSLPGKADYGYTF
TRBV7-9,CASSPDRPYQETQYF